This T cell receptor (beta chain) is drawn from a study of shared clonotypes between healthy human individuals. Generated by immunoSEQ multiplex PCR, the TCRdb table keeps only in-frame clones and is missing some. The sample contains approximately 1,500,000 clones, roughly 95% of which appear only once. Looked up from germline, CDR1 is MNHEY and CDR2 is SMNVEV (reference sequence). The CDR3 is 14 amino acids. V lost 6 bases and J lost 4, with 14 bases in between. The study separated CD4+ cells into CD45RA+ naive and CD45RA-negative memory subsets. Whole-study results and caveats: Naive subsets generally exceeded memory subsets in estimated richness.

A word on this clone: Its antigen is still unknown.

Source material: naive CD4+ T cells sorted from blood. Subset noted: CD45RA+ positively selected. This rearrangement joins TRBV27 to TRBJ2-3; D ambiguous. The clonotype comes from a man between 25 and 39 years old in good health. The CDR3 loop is CASSRDTFPDTQYF. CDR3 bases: TGTGCCAGCAGCCGAGACACATTCCCAGATACGCAGTATTTT.